These 26 T cell receptor beta chains were all obtained from the same sample, sequenced in a study of cytomegalovirus exposure and HLA in healthy donors (dated 2017 in TCRdb). The library relied on the immunoSEQ multiplex PCR assay. The multiplex PCR relied on a mix of 60 forward primers for TCR Vbeta segments and 13 reverse primers for TCR Jbeta segments. Not all clones reach the TCRdb copy of this immuneACCESS table, which keeps in-frame sequences only. Checked studies attribute under half of the gap to unresolved V genes and leave the rest unexplained. In this sample the table shows approximately 150,000 clones, roughly three quarters of which occur a single time. The ten largest clones capture 13% to 15% of the sample. The sample comprised PBMCs. The receptor set was obtained from a woman aged 40 to 50 in good health and CMV-seronegative.

The CDR3 sequence: CASSSLRGGTGELFF. The DNA for the CDR3 is TGTGCCAGCAGCTCGTTGCGAGGAGGGACCGGGGAGCTGTTTTTT. The chain uses TRBV5-4 and TRBJ2-2, with D perhaps TRBD2 (6 bases). Deletions cut 3 bases from V and 5 bases from J, with 14 bases between. CDR1 and CDR2 from the germline V gene are SGHNT and YYREEE (reference sequence). This CDR3 region has 15 residues.

The rearrangement joins TRBV2 to TRBJ2-5; weak D call: TRBD1 (6 bases). Trimming took off 5 bases at V and 0 bases at J, with 13 bases between the two ends. CDR1 and CDR2 from the germline V gene are SNHLY and FYNNEI. The CDR3 runs to 15 residues. The CDR3 coding sequence is TGTGCCAGCAGTTCTCGGGACACTTACCAAGAGACCCAGTACTTC. This codes for CASSSRDTYQETQYF. The full variable domain, with the rest looked up from reference TRBV2 and TRBJ2-5, is EPEVTQTPSHQVTQMGQEVILRCVPISNHLYFYWYRQILGQKVEFLVSFYNNEISEKSEIFDDQFSVERPDGSNFTLKIRSTKLEDSAMYFCASSSRDTYQETQYFGPGTRLLVL.

The V gene is TRBV6-5, the J gene TRBJ2-5; 10 bases align to TRBD1. The closer fit of TRBJ2-7 to the DNA end suggests the J call may be wrong. The germline V gene encodes CDR1 MNHEY and CDR2 SVGAGI. There are 15 residues in the CDR3. This CDR3 reads CASSSPGTGVYEQYF. As DNA, the CDR3 is TGTGCCAGCAGTTCCCCCGGGACAGGGGTCTACGAGCAGTACTTC.

J is TRBJ2-7 and V is TRBV7-2; 14 nucleotides line up with TRBD2. The CDR3 sequence is 17 residues long. Unmatched junction bases numbered 4, after V lost 3 bases and J lost 0 bases. Germline loops: CDR1 SGHTA, CDR2 FQGNSA. The CDR3 here is CASSFRTSGGSSYEQYF. CDR3 in DNA: TGTGCCAGCAGCTTCCGGACTAGCGGGGGGAGCTCCTACGAGCAGTACTTC.

CDR3 sequence reads: CAISELPYQETQYF. In DNA, the CDR3 is TGTGCCATCAGTGAGCTCCCCTACCAAGAGACCCAGTACTTC. V is TRBV10-3 and J is TRBJ2-5; D is uncertain. Looked up from germline, CDR1 is ENHRY and CDR2 is SYGVKD. The CDR3 is made up of 14 amino acids. Trimming took off 2 bases at V and 0 bases at J, with 7 bases between the two ends.

The chain uses TRBV7-8 and TRBJ2-1; a possible D gene is TRBD1 (6 bases). Germline V gives CDR1 SGHVS, CDR2 FQNEAQ. The CDR3 is 16 amino acids. The V end was cut by 4 bases, the J end by 3 bases, with 16 bases between. CDR3 amino acids: CASSSTGRRNYNEQFF. CDR3 DNA: TGTGCCAGCAGCTCCACAGGGCGTCGAAACTACAATGAGCAGTTCTTC.

This sequence joins TRBV6-1 and TRBJ2-2, with D possibly TRBD2 on 5 matching bases. Trimming took off 4 bases at V and 6 bases at J, with 24 bases between the two ends. CDR3 length: 18 amino acids. The V gene's germline CDR1 is MNHNS and CDR2 SASEGT. This CDR3 is CASSALTLLRELAGELFF. The CDR3 DNA reads as TGTGCCAGCAGTGCGCTCACCCTATTAAGGGAGCTCGCCGGGGAGCTGTTTTTT.

This sequence joins TRBV19 and TRBJ2-2; D ambiguous. In germline, CDR1 is LNHDA, CDR2 SQIVND (reference sequence). V was shortened by 3 bases and J by 3 bases, with 20 bases between the two germline ends. The CDR3 extends over 18 amino acids. For the CDR3, the DNA is TGTGCCAGTAGTATCGAGGTTGGTGCAATAAATTACACCGGGGAGCTGTTTTTT. Residues: CASSIEVGAINYTGELFF.

V and J are TRBV27 and TRBJ2-1, with 7 positions matching TRBD2. Unmatched junction bases numbered 3, after V lost 2 bases and J lost 2 bases. The germline gives CDR1 MNHEY, CDR2 SMNVEV (reference sequence). The CDR3 totals 15 residues. The CDR3 region is CASSLGGLTYNEQFF. In nucleotides, the CDR3 is TGTGCCAGCAGTTTAGGGGGACTAACCTACAATGAGCAGTTCTTC.

A few counts support this clone. The chain links TRBV10-3 to TRBJ1-1; 9 positions match TRBD1. Per the germline V gene, CDR1 is ENHRY and CDR2 is SYGVKD. The CDR3 has 14 residues. The V and J ends lost 6 bases and 6 bases, in that order; junction bases with no gene match: 8. The CDR3 nucleotides read TGTGCCATCAGGGGGTCTGACAGGGGGGCTGAAGCTTTCTTT. Its translation is CAIRGSDRGAEAFF.

V usage is TRBV5-6 and J usage is TRBJ2-1, with 8 bases identical to TRBD2. The CDR3 spans 13 residues. Trimming at V came to 1 base and at J to 15 bases, leaving 9 bases not matched to a gene. Per germline, CDR1 SGHDT and CDR2 YYEEEE. This chain's CDR3 is CASSLRPSGLSFF. The CDR3 DNA reads TGTGCCAGCAGCTTGAGGCCTAGCGGGTTATCGTTCTTC. Using reference TRBV5-6 and TRBJ2-1 for the parts outside the CDR3, the full variable domain is DAGVTQSPTHLIKTRGQQVTLRCSPKSGHDTVSWYQQALGQGPQFIFQYYEEEERQRGNFPDRFSGHQFPNYSSELNVNALLLGDSALYLCASSLRPSGLSFFGPGTRLTVL.

This chain uses TRBV7-9 with TRBJ2-7; the match to TRBD1 covers 9 bases. The CDR3 is 13 amino acids. The J segment lost 8 bases and the V segment lost 6 bases, leaving 8 bases of the junction unmatched. Germline assignment: CDR1 SEHNR and CDR2 FQNEAQ (reference sequence). The CDR3, as DNA: TGTGCCAGCAGTTTGTGGGACAGGGAAAAGCAGTACTTC. Amino acid sequence: CASSLWDREKQYF.

The chain is built from TRBV28 and TRBJ2-5; 11 positions match TRBD2. The CDR3 length is 18 residues. The V gene's germline CDR1 is MDHEN and CDR2 SYDVKM. Losses at the gene ends were 4 bases for V and 4 bases for J; bases not matched to a gene: 14. CDR3 sequence: CASSSSRLRLAGRETQYF. The CDR3 nucleotides are TGTGCCAGCAGTTCCTCTCGTCTAAGACTAGCGGGAAGAGAGACCCAGTACTTC.

This chain links TRBV6-1 with TRBJ1-2; D perhaps matches TRBD1 (6 bases). The CDR3 runs 15 residues. V was cut by 5 bases and J by 8 bases, with 21 bases left in between. Looked up from germline, CDR1 is MNHNS and CDR2 is SASEGT. The CDR3 DNA follows: TGTGCCAGCAGTCTCAGGATACAGGGCATTCAAGGCTACACCTTC. Translated, it gives CASSLRIQGIQGYTF.

The CDR3 DNA is TGTGCCAGCAGCCCCTCCCCAGTGACAGGTAGCTCCTACGAGCAGTACTTC. It is translated as CASSPSPVTGSSYEQYF. This chain links TRBV13 with TRBJ2-7; weak D call: TRBD1 (6 bases). CDR1 is PRHDT, CDR2 FYEKMQ, per germline (reference sequence). Trimming removed 5 bases from V and 0 bases from J, with 20 bases in between. The CDR3 consists of 17 residues.

The chain employs TRBV13 and TRBJ1-3; D perhaps matches TRBD1 (6 bases). Germline V gene data show CDR1 as PRHDT and CDR2 as FYEKMQ (reference sequence). Trimming stripped 8 bases from V and 0 bases from J, with 17 bases between. This CDR3 has 16 residues. The CDR3 DNA is TGTGCCAGCGAATGCCAGGGGAATTTCTCTGGAAACACCATATATTTT. Amino acids: CASECQGNFSGNTIYF.

The chain uses TRBV15 and TRBJ2-7; 9 nucleotides line up with TRBD1. With V trimmed by 5 bases and J by 1 base, 3 bases remained unmatched. Germline CDR1 LNHNV, CDR2 YYDKDF (reference sequence). This CDR3 is 14 amino acids long. The CDR3 loop is CATSRTGVSYEQYF. CDR3 in DNA: TGTGCCACCAGCCGGACAGGGGTTTCCTACGAGCAGTACTTC.

The chain employs TRBV29-1 and TRBJ2-1; D uncertain. Germline values: CDR1 SQVTM, CDR2 ANQGSEA. Between the trimmed V and J ends, which lost 4 bases and 0 bases, there was a span of 7 bases. CDR3 length: 13 amino acids. CDR3 sequence: CSVGRSSYNEQFF. The CDR3 coding sequence is TGCAGCGTTGGACGGAGCTCCTACAATGAGCAGTTCTTC.

This chain uses TRBV7-2 with TRBJ2-1, with D tentatively TRBD1 (5 bases). The V and J ends lost 1 base and 2 bases respectively, with 9 bases between them. The CDR3 is 15 residues long. The germline CDR1 and CDR2 sequences are SGHTA and FQGNSA. The CDR3 reads CASSLGTGPYNEQFF. CDR3 sequence (DNA): TGTGCCAGCAGCTTAGGTACAGGCCCCTACAATGAGCAGTTCTTC. Filled out from reference TRBV7-2 and TRBJ2-1, the complete variable domain reads GAGVSQSPSNKVTEKGKDVELRCDPISGHTALYWYRQSLGQGLEFLIYFQGNSAPDKSGLPSDRFSAERTGGSVSTLTIQRTQQEDSAVYLCASSLGTGPYNEQFFGPGTRLTVL.

This clone was recorded a few times. The gene calls are TRBV25-1 and TRBJ1-1; TRBD1 might be the D (5 bases). The V gene's germline CDR1 is MGHDK and CDR2 SYGVNS. Deletions cut 10 bases from V and 6 bases from J, with 21 bases between. This CDR3 is built from 14 residues. CDR3 region: CATQKSGGRAEAFF. The CDR3 region has the DNA TGTGCCACCCAGAAGTCGGGGGGTCGGGCTGAAGCTTTCTTT.

The J gene is TRBJ1-4, the V gene TRBV4-2; no reliable D call. The germline gives CDR1 LGHNA, CDR2 YNFKEQ. This CDR3 has 15 residues. V was cut by 5 bases and J by 6 bases, with 16 bases left in between. The CDR3 DNA reads TGTGCCAGCAGCTCGTGGGCCGCATCGGATGAAAAACTGTTTTTT. Residues: CASSSWAASDEKLFF.

The chain combines TRBV15 with TRBJ2-2; 8 nucleotides agree with TRBD1. V shed 5 bases and J 4 bases; nucleotides not matched to a gene: 18. The CDR3 loop spans 19 amino acids. Germline CDR1 is LNHNV and CDR2 is YYDKDF (reference sequence). CDR3 bases: TGTGCCACCAGCGACCCGGGCGGGGAGAGGGACAGGCGCACCGGGGAGCTGTTTTTT. This codes for CATSDPGGERDRRTGELFF.

The CDR3 loop reads CASSRDRGQAFF. As DNA, the CDR3 is TGTGCCAGCAGTCGGGACAGGGGGCAAGCTTTCTTT. The chain couples TRBV28 to TRBJ1-1; 12 bases are a match to TRBD1. Trimming at V came to 5 bases and at J to 9 bases, leaving 1 base not matched to a gene. Looked up from germline, CDR1 is MDHEN and CDR2 is SYDVKM. The CDR3 runs to 12 residues.

The J gene is TRBJ1-2, the V gene TRBV19; TRBD1 aligns across 8 bases. Trimming at V came to 6 bases and at J to 2 bases, leaving 11 bases not matched to a gene. The CDR3 totals 16 residues. CDR1 and CDR2 from the germline V gene are LNHDA and SQIVND (reference sequence). CDR3 sequence (DNA): TGTGCCAGTAGACCATTCGGGACAGGCGGAAACTATGGCTACACCTTC. This encodes CASRPFGTGGNYGYTF.

The gene calls are TRBV19 and TRBJ1-1; D is unresolved. V lost 5 bases and J lost 5, with 15 bases in between. CDR1 is LNHDA and CDR2 is SQIVND in the germline V gene (reference sequence). The CDR3 consists of 14 residues. The DNA for the CDR3 is TGTGCCAGTAGTCCAGCGGACGGTTGGACTGAAGCTTTCTTT. Translated, it gives CASSPADGWTEAFF.

This chain joins TRBV9 and TRBJ2-5; D is ambiguous. V was trimmed by 2 bases and J by 0 bases, leaving 8 bases between them. CDR3 size: 14 residues. The germline V gene encodes CDR1 SGDLS and CDR2 YYNGEE. CDR3 in amino acids: CASSVDGYQETQYF. The CDR3 bases are TGTGCCAGCAGCGTCGACGGGTACCAAGAGACCCAGTACTTC.